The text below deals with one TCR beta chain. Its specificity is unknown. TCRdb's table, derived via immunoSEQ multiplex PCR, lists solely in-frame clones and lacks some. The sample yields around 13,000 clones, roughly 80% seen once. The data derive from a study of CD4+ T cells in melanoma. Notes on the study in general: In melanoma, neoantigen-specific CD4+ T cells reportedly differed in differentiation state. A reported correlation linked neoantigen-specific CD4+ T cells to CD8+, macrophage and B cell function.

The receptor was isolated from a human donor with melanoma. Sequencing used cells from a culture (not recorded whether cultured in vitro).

CDR3 nucleotides: TGTGCCAGTACATCGCGGTTGGCAGGGCCCAGCAATCAGCCCCAGCATTTT. Translated: CASTSRLAGPSNQPQHF. The rearrangement links TRBV19 to TRBJ1-5; a possible D gene is TRBD1 (5 bases). Trimming took 7 bases from V and 1 from J, leaving 20 bases between them. The germline V gene encodes CDR1 LNHDA and CDR2 SQIVND (reference sequence). The CDR3 has 17 amino acids.